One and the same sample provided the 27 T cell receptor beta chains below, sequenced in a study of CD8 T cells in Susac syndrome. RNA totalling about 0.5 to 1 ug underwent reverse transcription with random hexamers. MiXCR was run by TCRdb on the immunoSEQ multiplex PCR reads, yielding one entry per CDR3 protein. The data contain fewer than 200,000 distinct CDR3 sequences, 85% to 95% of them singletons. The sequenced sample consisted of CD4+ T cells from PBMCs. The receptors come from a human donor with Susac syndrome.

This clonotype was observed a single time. The CDR3 DNA sequence: TGTGCCAGCAGCTATTCCATACTGAACACTGAAGCTTTCTTT. It is translated as CASSYSILNTEAFF. The chain is built from TRBV5-6 and TRBJ1-1; unclear D gene. Germline V gene lookup returns CDR1 SGHDT and CDR2 YYEEEE. The CDR3 is 14 amino acids. Trimming took 3 bases from V and 0 from J, leaving 9 bases between them.

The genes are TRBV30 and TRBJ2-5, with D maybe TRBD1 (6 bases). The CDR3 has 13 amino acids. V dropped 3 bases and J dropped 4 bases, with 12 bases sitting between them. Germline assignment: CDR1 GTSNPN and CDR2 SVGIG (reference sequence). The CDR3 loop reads CAWSPADRETQYF. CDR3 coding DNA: TGTGCCTGGAGCCCAGCGGACAGAGAGACCCAGTACTTC.

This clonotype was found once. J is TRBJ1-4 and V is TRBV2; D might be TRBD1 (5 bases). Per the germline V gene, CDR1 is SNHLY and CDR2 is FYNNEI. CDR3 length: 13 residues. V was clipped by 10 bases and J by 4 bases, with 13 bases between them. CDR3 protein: CATKRDLNEKLFF. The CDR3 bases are TGTGCCACCAAGAGGGACCTTAATGAAAAACTGTTTTTT.

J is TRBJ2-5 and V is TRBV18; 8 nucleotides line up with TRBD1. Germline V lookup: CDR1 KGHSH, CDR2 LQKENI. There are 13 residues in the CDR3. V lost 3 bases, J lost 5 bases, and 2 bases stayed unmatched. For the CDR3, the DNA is TGTGCCAGCTCACCTCGGACAGGGGAGACCCAGTACTTC. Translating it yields CASSPRTGETQYF.

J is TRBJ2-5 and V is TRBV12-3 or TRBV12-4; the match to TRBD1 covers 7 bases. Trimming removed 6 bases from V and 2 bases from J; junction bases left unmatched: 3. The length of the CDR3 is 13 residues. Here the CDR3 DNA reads TGTGCCAGCAGCACGGGACAGCAAGAGACCCAGTACTTC. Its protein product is CASSTGQQETQYF.

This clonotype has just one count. CDR3 sequence reads: CASSYRGGGLYEQYF. In DNA form, the CDR3 reads TGTGCCAGCAGTTACCGGGGAGGGGGGTTGTACGAGCAGTACTTC. The V gene is TRBV27, the J gene TRBJ2-7; D is possibly TRBD2 (7 bases). The V and J ends lost 4 bases and 4 bases respectively, with 17 bases between them. The CDR3 totals 15 residues. Germline V CDR1 and CDR2: MNHEY, SMNVEV (reference sequence).

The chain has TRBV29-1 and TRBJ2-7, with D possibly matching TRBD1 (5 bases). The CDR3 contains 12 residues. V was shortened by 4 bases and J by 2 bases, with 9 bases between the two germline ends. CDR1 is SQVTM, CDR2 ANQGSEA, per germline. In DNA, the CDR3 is TGCAGCGTTGTTACAGGAACCTACGAGCAGTACTTC. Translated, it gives CSVVTGTYEQYF.

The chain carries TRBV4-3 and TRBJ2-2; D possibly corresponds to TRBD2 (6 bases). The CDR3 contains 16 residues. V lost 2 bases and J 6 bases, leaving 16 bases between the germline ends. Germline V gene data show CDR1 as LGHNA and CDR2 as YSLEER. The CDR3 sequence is CASSQPGTRGSGELFF. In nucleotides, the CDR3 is TGCGCCAGCAGCCAACCCGGGACCCGGGGGTCCGGGGAGCTGTTTTTT.

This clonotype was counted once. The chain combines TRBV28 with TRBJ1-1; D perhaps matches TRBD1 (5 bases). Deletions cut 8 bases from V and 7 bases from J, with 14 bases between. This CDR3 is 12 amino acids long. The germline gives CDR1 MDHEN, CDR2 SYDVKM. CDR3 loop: CASWGRTLEAFF. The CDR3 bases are TGTGCCAGCTGGGGACGGACGCTTGAAGCTTTCTTT. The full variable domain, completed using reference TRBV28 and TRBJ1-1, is DVKVTQSSRYLVKRTGEKVFLECVQDMDHENMFWYRQDPGLGLRLIYFSYDVKMKEKGDIPEGYSVSREKKERFSLILESASTNQTSMYLCASWGRTLEAFFGQGTRLTVV.

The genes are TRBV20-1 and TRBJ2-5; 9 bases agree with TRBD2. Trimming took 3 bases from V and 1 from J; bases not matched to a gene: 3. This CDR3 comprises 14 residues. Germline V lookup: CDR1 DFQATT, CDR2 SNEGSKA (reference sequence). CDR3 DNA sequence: TGCAGTGCTAGCCAACTAGCGGGCCAAGAGACCCAGTACTTC. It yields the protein CSASQLAGQETQYF.

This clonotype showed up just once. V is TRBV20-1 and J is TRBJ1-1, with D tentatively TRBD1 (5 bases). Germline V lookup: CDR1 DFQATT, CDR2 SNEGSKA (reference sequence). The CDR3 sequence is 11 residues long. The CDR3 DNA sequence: TGCAGAGCAAGGGGGAACACTGAAGCTTTCTTT. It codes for CRARGNTEAFF.

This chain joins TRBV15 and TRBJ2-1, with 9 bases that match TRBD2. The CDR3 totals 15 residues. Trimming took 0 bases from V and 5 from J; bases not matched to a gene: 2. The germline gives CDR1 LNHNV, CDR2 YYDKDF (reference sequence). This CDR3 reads CATSRDGLAHNEQFF. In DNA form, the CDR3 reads TGTGCCACCAGCAGAGATGGACTAGCGCACAATGAGCAGTTCTTC.

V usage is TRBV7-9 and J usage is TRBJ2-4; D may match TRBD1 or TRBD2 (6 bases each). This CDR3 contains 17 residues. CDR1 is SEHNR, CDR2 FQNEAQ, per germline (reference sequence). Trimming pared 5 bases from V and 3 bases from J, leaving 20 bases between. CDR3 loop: CASSLVGGPGDKNIQYF. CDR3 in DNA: TGTGCCAGCAGCCTCGTCGGGGGTCCAGGGGACAAAAACATTCAGTACTTC.

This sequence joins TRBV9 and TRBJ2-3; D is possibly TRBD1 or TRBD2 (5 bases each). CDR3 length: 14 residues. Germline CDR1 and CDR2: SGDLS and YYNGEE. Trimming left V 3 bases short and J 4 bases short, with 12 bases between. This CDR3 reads CASSDQGAADTQYF. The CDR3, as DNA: TGTGCCAGCAGCGACCAGGGAGCCGCAGATACGCAGTATTTT.

CDR3 sequence reads: CASSPAGRNQETQYF. The CDR3 region has the DNA TGCGCCAGCAGCCCTGCGGGACGGAACCAAGAGACCCAGTACTTC. The rearrangement joins TRBV5-1 to TRBJ2-5; tentative D call: TRBD2 (6 bases). CDR1 is SGHRS, CDR2 YFSETQ, per germline. The CDR3 extends over 15 amino acids. V was shortened by 4 bases and J by 0 bases, with 13 bases between the two germline ends.

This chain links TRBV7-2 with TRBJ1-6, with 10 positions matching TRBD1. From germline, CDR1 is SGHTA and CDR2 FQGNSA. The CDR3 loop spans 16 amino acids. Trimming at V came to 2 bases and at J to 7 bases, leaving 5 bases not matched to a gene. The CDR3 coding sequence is TGTGCCAGCAGCTTAAAACCGACAGGGGGCAATTCACCCCTCCACTTT. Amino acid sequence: CASSLKPTGGNSPLHF.

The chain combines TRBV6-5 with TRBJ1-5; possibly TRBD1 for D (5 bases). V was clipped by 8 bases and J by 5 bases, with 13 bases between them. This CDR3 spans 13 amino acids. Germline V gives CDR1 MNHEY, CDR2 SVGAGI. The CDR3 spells CASSRGLHQPQHF. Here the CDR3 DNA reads TGTGCCAGCTCGCGGGGCCTTCATCAGCCCCAGCATTTT.

CDR3 protein: CASSPRAGYTF. The CDR3 DNA sequence: TGTGCCAGCAGTCCCCGGGCTGGCTACACCTTC. The chain uses TRBV12-3 or TRBV12-4 and TRBJ1-2; D uncertain. The length of the CDR3 is 11 residues. Trimming stripped 5 bases from V and 7 bases from J, with 8 bases between.

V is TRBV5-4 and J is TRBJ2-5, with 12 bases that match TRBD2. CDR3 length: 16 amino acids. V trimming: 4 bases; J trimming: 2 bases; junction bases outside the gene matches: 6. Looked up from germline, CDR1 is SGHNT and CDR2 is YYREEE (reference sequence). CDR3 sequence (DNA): TGTGCCAGCAGCCAGCTAGCGGGGGGGCCTCAAGAGACCCAGTACTTC. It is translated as CASSQLAGGPQETQYF.

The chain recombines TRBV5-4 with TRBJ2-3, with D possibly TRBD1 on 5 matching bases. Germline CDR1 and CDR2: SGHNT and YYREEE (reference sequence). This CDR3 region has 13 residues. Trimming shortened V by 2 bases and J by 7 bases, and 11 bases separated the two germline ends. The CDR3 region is CASSFPGQNTQYF. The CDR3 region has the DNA TGTGCCAGCAGCTTCCCAGGGCAAAATACGCAGTATTTT.

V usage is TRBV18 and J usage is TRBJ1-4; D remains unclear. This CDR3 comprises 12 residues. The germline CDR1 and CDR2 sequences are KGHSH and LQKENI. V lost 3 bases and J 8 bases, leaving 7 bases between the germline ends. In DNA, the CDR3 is TGTGCCAGCTCACCCCCCGAAGAAAAACTGTTTTTT. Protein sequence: CASSPPEEKLFF. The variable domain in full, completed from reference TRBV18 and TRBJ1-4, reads NAGVMQNPRHLVRRRGQEARLRCSPMKGHSHVYWYRQLPEEGLKFMVYLQKENIIDESGMPKERFSAEFPKEGPSILRIQQVVRGDSAAYFCASSPPEEKLFFGSGTQLSVL.

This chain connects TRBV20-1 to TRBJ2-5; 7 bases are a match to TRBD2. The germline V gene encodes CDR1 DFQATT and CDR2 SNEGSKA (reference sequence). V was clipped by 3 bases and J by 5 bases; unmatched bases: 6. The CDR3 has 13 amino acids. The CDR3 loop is CSARGGTGETQYF. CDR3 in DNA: TGCAGTGCTAGGGGGGGGACGGGGGAGACCCAGTACTTC.

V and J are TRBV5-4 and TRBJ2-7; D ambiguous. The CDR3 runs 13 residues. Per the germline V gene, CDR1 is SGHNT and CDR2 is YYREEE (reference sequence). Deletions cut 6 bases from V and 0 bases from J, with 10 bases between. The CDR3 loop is CASTPRPSYEQYF. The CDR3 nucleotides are TGTGCCAGCACCCCTAGACCCTCCTACGAGCAGTACTTC.

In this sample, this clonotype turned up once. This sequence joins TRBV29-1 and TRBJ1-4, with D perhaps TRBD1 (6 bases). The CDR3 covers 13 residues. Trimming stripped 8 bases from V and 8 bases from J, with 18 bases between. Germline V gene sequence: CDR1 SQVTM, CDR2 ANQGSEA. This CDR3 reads CSITFGGWEKLFF. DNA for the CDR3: TGCAGCATCACTTTCGGGGGCTGGGAAAAACTGTTTTTT.

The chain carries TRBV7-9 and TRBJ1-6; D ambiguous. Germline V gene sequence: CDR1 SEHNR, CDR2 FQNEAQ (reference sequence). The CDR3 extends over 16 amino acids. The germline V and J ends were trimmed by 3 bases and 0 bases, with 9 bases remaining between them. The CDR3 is CASSFIPSSYNSPLHF. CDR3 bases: TGTGCCAGCAGCTTTATCCCGAGCTCCTATAATTCACCCCTCCACTTT.

The CDR3 loop is CASSPGQMTGYTF. The CDR3 nucleotides are TGTGCCAGCAGCCCCGGACAGATGACTGGCTACACCTTC. The J gene is TRBJ1-2, the V gene TRBV7-2, with TRBD1 as a possible D gene (6 bases). The CDR3 sequence is 13 residues long. Between the trimmed V and J ends, which lost 5 bases and 7 bases, there was a span of 14 bases. Germline V gene data show CDR1 as SGHTA and CDR2 as FQGNSA.

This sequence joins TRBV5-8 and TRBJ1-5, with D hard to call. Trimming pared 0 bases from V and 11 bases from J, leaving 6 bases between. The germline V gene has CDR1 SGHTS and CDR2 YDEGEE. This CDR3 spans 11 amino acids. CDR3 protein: CASSLGPAQHF. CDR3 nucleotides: TGTGCCAGCAGCTTGGGTCCAGCCCAGCATTTT.